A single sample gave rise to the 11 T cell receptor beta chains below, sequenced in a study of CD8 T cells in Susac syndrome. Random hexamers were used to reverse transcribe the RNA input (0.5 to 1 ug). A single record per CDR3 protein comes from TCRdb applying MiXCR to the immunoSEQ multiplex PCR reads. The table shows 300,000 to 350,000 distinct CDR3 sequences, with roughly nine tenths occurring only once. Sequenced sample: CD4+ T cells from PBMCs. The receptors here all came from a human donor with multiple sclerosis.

CDR3 residues: CASSSRGDNEKLFF. CDR3 bases: TGTGCCAGCAGCTCCAGGGGAGATAATGAAAAACTGTTTTTT. The J gene is TRBJ1-4, the V gene TRBV5-6, with a weak D call TRBD1 (6 bases). In germline, CDR1 is SGHDT, CDR2 YYEEEE. The CDR3 extends over 14 amino acids. Trimming left V 3 bases short and J 4 bases short, with 10 bases between. The full variable domain, with the rest looked up from reference TRBV5-6 and TRBJ1-4, is DAGVTQSPTHLIKTRGQQVTLRCSPKSGHDTVSWYQQALGQGPQFIFQYYEEEERQRGNFPDRFSGHQFPNYSSELNVNALLLGDSALYLCASSSRGDNEKLFFGSGTQLSVL.

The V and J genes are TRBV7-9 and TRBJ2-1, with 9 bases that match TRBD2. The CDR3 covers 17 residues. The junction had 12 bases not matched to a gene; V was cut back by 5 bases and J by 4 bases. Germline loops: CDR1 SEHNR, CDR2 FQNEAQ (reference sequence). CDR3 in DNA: TGTGCCAGCAGCCCCCCCCTAGCGGGAAAACTGTACAATGAGCAGTTCTTC. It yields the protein CASSPPLAGKLYNEQFF.

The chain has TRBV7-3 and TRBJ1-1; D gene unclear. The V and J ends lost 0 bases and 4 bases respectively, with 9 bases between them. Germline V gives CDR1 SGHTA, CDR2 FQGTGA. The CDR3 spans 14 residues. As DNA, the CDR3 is TGTGCCAGCAGCTTAACCCCCAAGGGCACTGAAGCTTTCTTT. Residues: CASSLTPKGTEAFF.

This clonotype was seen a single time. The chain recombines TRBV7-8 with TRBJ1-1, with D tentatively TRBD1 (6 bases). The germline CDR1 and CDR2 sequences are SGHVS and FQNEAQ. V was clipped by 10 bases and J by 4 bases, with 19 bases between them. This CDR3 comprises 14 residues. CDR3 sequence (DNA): TGTGCCACCGCTAACAGGGTGGTGAGCACTGAAGCTTTCTTT. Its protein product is CATANRVVSTEAFF.

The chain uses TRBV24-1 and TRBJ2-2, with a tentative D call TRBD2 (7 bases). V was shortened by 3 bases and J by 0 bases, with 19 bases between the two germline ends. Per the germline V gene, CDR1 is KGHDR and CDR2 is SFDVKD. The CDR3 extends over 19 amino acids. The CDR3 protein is CATSDRPLGEGANTGELFF. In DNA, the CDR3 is TGTGCCACCAGTGATCGACCATTAGGGGAGGGGGCGAACACCGGGGAGCTGTTTTTT.

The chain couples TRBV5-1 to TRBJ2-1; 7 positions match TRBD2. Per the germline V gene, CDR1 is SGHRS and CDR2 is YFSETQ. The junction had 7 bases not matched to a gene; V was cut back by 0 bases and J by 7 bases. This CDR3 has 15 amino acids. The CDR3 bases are TGCGCCAGCAGCTTGGATCGCGGGAGCTTGAATGAGCAGTTCTTC. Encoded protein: CASSLDRGSLNEQFF. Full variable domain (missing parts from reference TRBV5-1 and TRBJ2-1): KAGVTQTPRYLIKTRGQQVTLSCSPISGHRSVSWYQQTPGQGLQFLFEYFSETQRNKGNFPGRFSGRQFSNSRSEMNVSTLELGDSALYLCASSLDRGSLNEQFFGPGTRLTVL.

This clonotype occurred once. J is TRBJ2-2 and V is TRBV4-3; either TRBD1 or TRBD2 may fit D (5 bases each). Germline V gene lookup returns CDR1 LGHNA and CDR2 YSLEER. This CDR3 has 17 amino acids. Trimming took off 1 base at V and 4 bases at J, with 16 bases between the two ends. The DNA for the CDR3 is TGCGCCAGCAGCCAAGGCCGGTGGGGGTCGTCCACCGGGGAGCTGTTTTTT. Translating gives CASSQGRWGSSTGELFF.

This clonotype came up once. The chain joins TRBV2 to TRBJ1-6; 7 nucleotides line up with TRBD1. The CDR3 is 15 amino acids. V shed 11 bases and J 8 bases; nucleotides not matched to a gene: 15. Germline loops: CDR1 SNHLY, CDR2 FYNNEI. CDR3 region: CAGRSVTGDHSPLHF. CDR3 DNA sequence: TGTGCCGGAAGATCTGTCACAGGGGATCATTCACCCCTCCACTTT.

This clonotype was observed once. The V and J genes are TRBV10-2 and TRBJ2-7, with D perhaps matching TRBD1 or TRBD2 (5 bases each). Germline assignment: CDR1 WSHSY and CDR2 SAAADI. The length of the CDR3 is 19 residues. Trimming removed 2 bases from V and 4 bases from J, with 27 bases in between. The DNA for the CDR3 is TGCGCCAGCAGTGAGACTCCGTCCGGGGACCTCACCCTCCGTTACGAGCAGTACTTC. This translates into CASSETPSGDLTLRYEQYF.

Written as DNA, the CDR3 is TGCAGCGTTTGGGGACAGAACTATGGCTACACCTTC. Amino acids: CSVWGQNYGYTF. This chain joins TRBV29-1 and TRBJ1-2, with 7 bases lining up with TRBD1. The CDR3 sequence is 12 residues long. Germline V CDR1 and CDR2: SQVTM, ANQGSEA. The ends lost 5 bases at V and 2 bases at J; junction bases unmatched: 2.

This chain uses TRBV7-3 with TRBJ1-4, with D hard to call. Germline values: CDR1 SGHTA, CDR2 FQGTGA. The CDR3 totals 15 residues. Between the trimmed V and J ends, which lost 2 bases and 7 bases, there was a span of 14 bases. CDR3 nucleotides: TGTGCCAGCAGCTTATCAGGCAGTGGCCCTGAAAAACTGTTTTTT. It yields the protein CASSLSGSGPEKLFF.